A single sample gave rise to the 15 T cell receptor beta chains below, sequenced in a study of CD8+CD57+ T cells in acquired aplastic anemia (dated by TCRdb to about 2018). The run used an Illumina HiSeq 2000. TCR beta VDJ combination and CDR3 sequence profiling used genomic DNA as the template. TCRdb redid the processing of the public reads, applying fastp at Q25 and MiXCR, and retained in-frame beta chains. Duplicate CDR3 protein sequences are folded into a single record with the most common DNA and genes. The sample has about 170,000 distinct CDR3 sequences on record, roughly 48% of them singletons. Clones ranked in the top ten supply around 1.1% of the sample. Flow cytometry had shown CD8+CD57+ cell expansion in the patients selected for sequencing. Sequencing was carried out using sorted CD4+, CD8+, or CD8+CD57+ T cells (not recorded which) from PBMCs. These receptors were obtained from a human donor with aplastic anemia.

On this clonotype: Since the CDR3 does not end with the conserved phenylalanine or tryptophan, this likely comes from a read error. The chain carries TRBV29-1 and TRBJ2-7; 11 bases map to TRBD2. The CDR3 totals 13 residues. J gave up 3 bases and V 8 bases, and 6 bases lay outside the gene matches. The germline CDR1 and CDR2 sequences are SQVTM and ANQGSEA. DNA for the CDR3: TGCAGCTTCGCCCTAGCGGGAGGCTACGAGCAGTACATC. It yields the protein CSFALAGGYEQYI.

This clonotype was recorded at least ten times. The rearrangement uses TRBV7-9 and TRBJ1-2; 7 positions match TRBD1. This CDR3 spans 14 amino acids. V lost 1 base, J lost 4 bases, and 3 bases stayed unmatched. The germline gives CDR1 SEHNR, CDR2 FQNEAQ (reference sequence). The CDR3: CASSLGRTGYGYTF. Here the CDR3 DNA reads TGTGCCAGCAGCTTAGGGCGGACAGGCTATGGCTACACCTTC. The variable domain in full, with the rest retrieved from reference TRBV7-9 and TRBJ1-2, is DTGVSQNPRHKITKRGQNVTFRCDPISEHNRLYWYRQTLGQGPEFLTYFQNEAQLEKSRLLSDRFSAERPKGSFSTLEIQRTEQGDSAMYLCASSLGRTGYGYTFGSGTRLTVV.

This chain uses TRBV12-3 or TRBV12-4 with TRBJ1-1, with TRBD1 identical over 8 bases. The ends lost 7 bases at V and 7 bases at J; junction bases unmatched: 14. CDR3 length: 15 residues. CDR3 coding DNA: TGTGCCAGCAATATGAGGACAGGGCGGACTGATGAAGCTTTCTTT. It specifies CASNMRTGRTDEAFF.

This clonotype came up many times. The V call is TRBV7-2, the J call TRBJ2-7; D unresolved. Trimming removed 4 bases from V and 2 bases from J, with 18 bases in between. Germline CDR1 and CDR2: SGHTA and FQGNSA. There are 16 residues in the CDR3. The CDR3 DNA reads as TGTGCCAGCAGCTCAGCAAGGTCGAAGAAAGCCTACGAGCAGTACTTC. It is translated as CASSSARSKKAYEQYF.

To note about this clonotype: An end of the junction does not agree with germline; a read error may underlie this. V and J are TRBV7-7 and TRBJ2-3; 9 bases agree with TRBD2. Germline V lookup: CDR1 SSHAT, CDR2 FNYEAQ (reference sequence). CDR3 length: 16 amino acids. The CDR3 coding sequence is TGTGCTAGCAGTTCCATAGCGGGGGCCAGCACAGATACGCAGTATTTT. It translates to CASSSIAGASTDTQYF.

Only a few counts were recorded for this clonotype. V and J are TRBV6-4 and TRBJ1-4; a weak D match, TRBD1 (6 bases). Per the germline V gene, CDR1 is MRHNA and CDR2 is SNTAGT. The CDR3 consists of 14 residues. Trimming cost V 8 bases and J 10 bases, with 20 bases left between them. CDR3 sequence (DNA): TGTGCCAGCGGGTCGTTGGCAGGGGCCGGAAAACTGTTTTTT. This encodes CASGSLAGAGKLFF.

This clonotype was recorded at least ten times. V is TRBV7-7 and J is TRBJ2-1; 9 positions agree with TRBD1. This CDR3 spans 14 amino acids. Germline trimming cut 8 bases from V and 7 bases from J; bases unmatched to any gene: 9. CDR1 is SSHAT and CDR2 is FNYEAQ in the germline V gene (reference sequence). CDR3 sequence (DNA): TGTGCCAGCGCCTTGGACAGGGGTTTTAATGAGCAGTTCTTC. Translated: CASALDRGFNEQFF.

At least ten counts were recorded for this clonotype. The chain employs TRBV6-1 and TRBJ1-5, with D possibly matching TRBD1 (6 bases). Germline V gene lookup returns CDR1 MNHNS and CDR2 SASEGT. The V end was cut by 8 bases, the J end by 7 bases, with 18 bases between. This CDR3 region has 14 residues. The CDR3 DNA is TGTGCCAGCCGCACCCCAGGGGATGGGCAGCCCCAGCATTTT. Translation: CASRTPGDGQPQHF.

The genes are TRBV20-1 and TRBJ2-7; D unresolved. CDR3 length: 14 residues. The V end was cut by 0 bases, the J end by 3 bases, with 12 bases between. Germline CDR1 reads DFQATT; CDR2 reads SNEGSKA (reference sequence). The CDR3 sequence is CSARDLLGGYEQYF. The CDR3 region has the DNA TGCAGTGCTAGAGATCTCCTAGGTGGCTACGAGCAGTACTTC.

The rearrangement uses TRBV29-1 and TRBJ1-1; D gene uncertain. The CDR3 length is 11 residues. Looked up from germline, CDR1 is SQVTM and CDR2 is ANQGSEA. Trimming took off 5 bases at V and 5 bases at J, with 9 bases between the two ends. The DNA of the CDR3 is TGCAGCGTTCAAGTTCGGACTGAAGCTTTCTTT. This sequence encodes CSVQVRTEAFF. Drawing the rest from reference TRBV29-1 and TRBJ1-1, the complete variable domain is SAVISQKPSRDICQRGTSLTIQCQVDSQVTMMFWYRQQPGQSLTLIATANQGSEATYESGFVIDKFPISRPNLTFSTLTVSNMSPEDSSIYLCSVQVRTEAFFGQGTRLTVV.

This clonotype occurred once. The rearrangement links TRBV25-1 to TRBJ2-7; TRBD1 is a possible D gene (6 bases). The CDR3 extends over 14 amino acids. Per germline, CDR1 MGHDK and CDR2 SYGVNS. V dropped 3 bases and J dropped 5 bases, with 14 bases sitting between them. The DNA for the CDR3 is TGTGCCAGCAGTGAGACAGGCGGTAGCAACGAGCAGTACTTC. This sequence encodes CASSETGGSNEQYF.

This chain links TRBV7-2 with TRBJ1-2; D unresolved. There are 12 residues in the CDR3. CDR1 is SGHTA, CDR2 FQGNSA, per germline. Between the trimmed V and J ends, which lost 4 bases and 4 bases, there was a span of 7 bases. CDR3: CASSSVSYGYTF. Written as DNA, the CDR3 is TGTGCCAGCAGCTCCGTGTCCTATGGCTACACCTTC.

This clonotype showed up many times. The genes are TRBV7-9 and TRBJ1-5; D is perhaps TRBD1 (6 bases). This CDR3 has 14 residues. Looked up from germline, CDR1 is SEHNR and CDR2 is FQNEAQ (reference sequence). V was shortened by 5 bases and J by 4 bases, with 12 bases between the two germline ends. The chain's CDR3 is CASSPKGQNQPQHF. In nucleotides, the CDR3 is TGTGCCAGCAGCCCGAAAGGACAGAATCAGCCCCAGCATTTT.

The chain joins TRBV5-1 to TRBJ2-7; possibly TRBD1 for D (5 bases). The V gene lost 4 bases and the J gene lost 3 bases, with 11 bases spanning the gap. Germline CDR1 and CDR2: SGHRS and YFSETQ. This CDR3 contains 13 residues. In nucleotides, the CDR3 is TGCGCCAGCAGCCTGGGGCGGAACTACGAGCAGTACTTC. Its translation is CASSLGRNYEQYF.

V gene TRBV7-6 combines with J gene TRBJ2-7; 8 positions agree with TRBD2. CDR1 SGHVS and CDR2 FNYEAQ come from the germline V gene. This CDR3 region has 14 residues. V dropped 5 bases and J dropped 2; count of bases not matched to a gene: 5. The CDR3 DNA follows: TGTGCCAGCAGCCGGGGGACTAGTACCTACGAGCAGTACTTC. It specifies CASSRGTSTYEQYF.